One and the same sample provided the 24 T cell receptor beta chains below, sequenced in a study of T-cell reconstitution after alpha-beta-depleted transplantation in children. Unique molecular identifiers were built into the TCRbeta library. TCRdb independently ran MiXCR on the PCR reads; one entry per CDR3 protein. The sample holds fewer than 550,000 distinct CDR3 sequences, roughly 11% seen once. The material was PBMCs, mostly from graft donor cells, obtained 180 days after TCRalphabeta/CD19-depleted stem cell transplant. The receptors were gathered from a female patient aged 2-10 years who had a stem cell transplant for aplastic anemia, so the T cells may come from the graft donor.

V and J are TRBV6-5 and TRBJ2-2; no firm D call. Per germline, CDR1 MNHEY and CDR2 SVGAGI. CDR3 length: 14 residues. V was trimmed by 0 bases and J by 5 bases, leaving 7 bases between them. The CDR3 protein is CASSYSVRTGELFF. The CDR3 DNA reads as TGTGCCAGCAGTTACTCCGTCAGGACCGGGGAGCTGTTTTTT.

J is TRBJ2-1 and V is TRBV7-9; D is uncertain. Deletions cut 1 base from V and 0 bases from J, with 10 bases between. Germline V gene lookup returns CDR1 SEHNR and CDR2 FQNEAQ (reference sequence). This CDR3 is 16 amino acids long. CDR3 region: CASSLEGRSSYNEQFF. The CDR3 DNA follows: TGTGCCAGCAGCTTAGAAGGCCGAAGCTCCTACAATGAGCAGTTCTTC. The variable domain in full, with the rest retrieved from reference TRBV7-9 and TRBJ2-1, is DTGVSQNPRHKITKRGQNVTFRCDPISEHNRLYWYRQTLGQGPEFLTYFQNEAQLEKSRLLSDRFSAERPKGSFSTLEIQRTEQGDSAMYLCASSLEGRSSYNEQFFGPGTRLTVL.

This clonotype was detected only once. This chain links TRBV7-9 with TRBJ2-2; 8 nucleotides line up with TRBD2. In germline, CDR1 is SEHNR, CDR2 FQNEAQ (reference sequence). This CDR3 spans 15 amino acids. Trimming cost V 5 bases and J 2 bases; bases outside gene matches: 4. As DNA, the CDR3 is TGTGCCAGCAGCGAGACTAGCGCAAACACCGGGGAGCTGTTTTTT. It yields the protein CASSETSANTGELFF.

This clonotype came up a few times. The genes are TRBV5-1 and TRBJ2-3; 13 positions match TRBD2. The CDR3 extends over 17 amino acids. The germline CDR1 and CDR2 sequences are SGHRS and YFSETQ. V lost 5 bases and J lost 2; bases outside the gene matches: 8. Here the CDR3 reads CASSRELAGGPTDTQYF. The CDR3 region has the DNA TGCGCCAGCAGTCGCGAACTAGCGGGAGGGCCCACAGATACGCAGTATTTT.

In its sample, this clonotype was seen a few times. The CDR3 reads CATSRRLAGEYEQYF. The CDR3 nucleotides read TGTGCCACCAGCAGACGACTAGCGGGAGAATACGAGCAGTACTTC. The V gene is TRBV15, the J gene TRBJ2-7; TRBD2 agrees at 12 bases. The CDR3 has 15 amino acids. The V gene's germline CDR1 is LNHNV and CDR2 YYDKDF (reference sequence). The V and J ends lost 2 bases and 4 bases, in that order; junction bases with no gene match: 3.

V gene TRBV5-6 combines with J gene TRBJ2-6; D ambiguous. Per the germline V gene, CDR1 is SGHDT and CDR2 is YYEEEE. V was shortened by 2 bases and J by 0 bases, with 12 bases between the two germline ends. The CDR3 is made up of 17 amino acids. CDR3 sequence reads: CASSLRTYFSGANVLTF. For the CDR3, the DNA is TGTGCCAGCAGCTTACGGACGTACTTCTCTGGGGCCAACGTCCTGACTTTC.

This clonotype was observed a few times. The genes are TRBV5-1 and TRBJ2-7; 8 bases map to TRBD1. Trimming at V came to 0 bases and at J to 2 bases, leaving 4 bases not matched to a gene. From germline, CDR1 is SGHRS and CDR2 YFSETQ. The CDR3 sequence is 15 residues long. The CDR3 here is CASSLVPGGTYEQYF. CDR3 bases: TGCGCCAGCAGCTTGGTTCCAGGGGGCACCTACGAGCAGTACTTC.

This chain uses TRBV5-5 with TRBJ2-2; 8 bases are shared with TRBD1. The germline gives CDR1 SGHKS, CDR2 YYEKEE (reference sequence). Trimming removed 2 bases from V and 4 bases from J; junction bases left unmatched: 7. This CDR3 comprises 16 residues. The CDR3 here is CASSFDQGAITGELFF. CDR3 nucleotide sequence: TGTGCCAGCAGCTTTGACCAGGGGGCGATCACCGGGGAGCTGTTTTTT.

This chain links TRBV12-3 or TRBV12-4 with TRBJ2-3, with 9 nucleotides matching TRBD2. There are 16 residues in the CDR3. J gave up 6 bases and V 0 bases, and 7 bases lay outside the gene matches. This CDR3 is CASSLAVLAGRDTQYF. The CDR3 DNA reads TGTGCCAGCAGTTTAGCGGTCCTAGCGGGGCGGGATACGCAGTATTTT.

This chain's CDR3 is CASSPLAGIGETQYF. The CDR3 DNA sequence: TGTGCCAGCTCACCACTCGCAGGGATAGGAGAGACCCAGTACTTC. The gene calls are TRBV18 and TRBJ2-5; D is perhaps TRBD1 (5 bases). Germline CDR1 reads KGHSH; CDR2 reads LQKENI. Deletions cut 1 base from V and 4 bases from J, with 13 bases between. CDR3 length: 15 amino acids.

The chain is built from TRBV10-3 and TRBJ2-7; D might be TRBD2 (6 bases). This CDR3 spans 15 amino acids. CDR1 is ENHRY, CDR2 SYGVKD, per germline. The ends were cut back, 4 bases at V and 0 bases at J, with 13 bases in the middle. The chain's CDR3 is CAISGGLLSSYEQYF. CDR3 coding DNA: TGTGCCATCAGTGGGGGACTTTTGAGCTCCTACGAGCAGTACTTC.

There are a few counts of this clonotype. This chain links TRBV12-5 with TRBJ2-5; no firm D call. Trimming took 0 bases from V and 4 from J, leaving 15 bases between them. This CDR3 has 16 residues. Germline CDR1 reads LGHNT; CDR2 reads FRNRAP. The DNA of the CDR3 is TGTGCTAGTGGTTTGGTACCCGGCAGAGAGAGAGAGACCCAGTACTTC. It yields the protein CASGLVPGRERETQYF.

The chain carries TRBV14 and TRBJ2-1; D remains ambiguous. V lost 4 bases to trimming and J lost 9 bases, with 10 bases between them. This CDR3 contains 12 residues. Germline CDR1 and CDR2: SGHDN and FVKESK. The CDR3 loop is CASSPGWGEQFF. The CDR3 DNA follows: TGTGCCAGCAGCCCCGGGTGGGGTGAGCAGTTCTTC.

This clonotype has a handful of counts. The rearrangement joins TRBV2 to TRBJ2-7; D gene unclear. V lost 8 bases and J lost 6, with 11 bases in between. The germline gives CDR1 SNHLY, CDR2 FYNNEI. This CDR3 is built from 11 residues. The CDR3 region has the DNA TGTGCCAGCCCCAGCTGGTCCGAGCAGTACGTC. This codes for CASPSWSEQYV.

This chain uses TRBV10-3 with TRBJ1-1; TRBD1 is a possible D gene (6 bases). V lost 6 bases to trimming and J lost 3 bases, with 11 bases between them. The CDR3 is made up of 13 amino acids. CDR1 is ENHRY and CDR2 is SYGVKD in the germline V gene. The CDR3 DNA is TGTGCCATCAGGGACAGTCACGACACTGAAGCTTTCTTT. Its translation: CAIRDSHDTEAFF.

CDR3 loop: CSVEGSGNYNEQFF. The CDR3 DNA follows: TGCAGCGTTGAAGGTTCAGGGAACTACAATGAGCAGTTCTTC. This chain connects TRBV29-1 to TRBJ2-1; TRBD1 might be the D (5 bases). The length of the CDR3 is 14 residues. The V gene lost 1 base and the J gene lost 3 bases, with 10 bases spanning the gap. Per germline, CDR1 SQVTM and CDR2 ANQGSEA.

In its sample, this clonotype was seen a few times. CDR3 loop: CASTTTEYGYTF. DNA for the CDR3: TGTGCCAGCACGACGACAGAGTATGGCTACACCTTC. This chain uses TRBV7-9 with TRBJ1-2; TRBD1 might be the D (5 bases). The V end lost 7 bases, the J end lost 5 bases, and 11 bases lay between the germline ends. The germline V gene encodes CDR1 SEHNR and CDR2 FQNEAQ (reference sequence). The CDR3 length is 12 residues.

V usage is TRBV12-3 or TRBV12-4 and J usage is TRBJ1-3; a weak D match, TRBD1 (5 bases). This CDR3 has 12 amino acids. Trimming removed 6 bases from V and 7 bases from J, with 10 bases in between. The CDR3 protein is CASSPKGNTIYF. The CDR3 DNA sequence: TGTGCCAGCAGCCCTAAGGGGAACACCATATATTTT.

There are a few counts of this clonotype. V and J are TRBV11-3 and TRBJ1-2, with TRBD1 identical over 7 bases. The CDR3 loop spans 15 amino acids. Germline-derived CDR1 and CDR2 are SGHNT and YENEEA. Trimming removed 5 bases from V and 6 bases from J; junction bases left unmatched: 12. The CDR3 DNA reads TGTGCCAGCAGCCCCCCGGGACAGCTTCTTAATGGCTACACCTTC. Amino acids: CASSPPGQLLNGYTF.

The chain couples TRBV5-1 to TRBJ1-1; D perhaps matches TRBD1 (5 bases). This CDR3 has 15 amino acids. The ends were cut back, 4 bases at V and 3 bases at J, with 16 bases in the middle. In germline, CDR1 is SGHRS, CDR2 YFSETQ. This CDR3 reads CASSLRGTADTEAFF. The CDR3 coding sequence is TGCGCCAGCAGCCTTCGAGGGACGGCTGACACTGAAGCTTTCTTT.

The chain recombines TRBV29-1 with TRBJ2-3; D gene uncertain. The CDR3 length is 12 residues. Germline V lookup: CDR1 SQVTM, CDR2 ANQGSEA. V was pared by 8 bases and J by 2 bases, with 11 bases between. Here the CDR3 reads CSPREVTDTQYF. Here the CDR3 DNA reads TGCAGCCCCCGCGAGGTCACAGATACGCAGTATTTT.

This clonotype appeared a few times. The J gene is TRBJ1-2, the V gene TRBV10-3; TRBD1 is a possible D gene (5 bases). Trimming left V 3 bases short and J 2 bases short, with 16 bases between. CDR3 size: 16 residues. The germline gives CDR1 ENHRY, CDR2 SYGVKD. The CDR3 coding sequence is TGTGCCATCAGTGATGTCGGCGACAGAACGAACTATGGCTACACCTTC. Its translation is CAISDVGDRTNYGYTF.

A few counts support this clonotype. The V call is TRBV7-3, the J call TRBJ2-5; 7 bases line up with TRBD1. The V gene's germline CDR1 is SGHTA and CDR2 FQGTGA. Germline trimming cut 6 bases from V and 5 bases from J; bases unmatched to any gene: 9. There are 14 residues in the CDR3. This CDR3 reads CASSPTGTRETQYF. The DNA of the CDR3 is TGTGCCAGCAGTCCGACAGGGACCCGGGAGACCCAGTACTTC.

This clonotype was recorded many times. The CDR3 DNA sequence: TGTGCCAGCAGATCTGGACTACCCACAGATACGCAGTATTTT. Its protein product is CASRSGLPTDTQYF. The chain has TRBV7-2 and TRBJ2-3; perhaps TRBD2 as D (6 bases). The germline gives CDR1 SGHTA, CDR2 FQGNSA. This CDR3 contains 14 residues. V was cut by 6 bases and J by 2 bases, with 12 bases left in between.